The 4 T cell receptor beta chains presented below share a single source sample, sequenced in a study of blood T cell repertoires in COVID-19. Clones were read by immunoSEQ multiplex PCR, and TCRdb kept only the in-frame ones, dropping some. The sample records around 300,000 clones, 80% to 90% being singletons. The sequenced sample was PBMCs or T cells enriched from blood (not recorded which). Every receptor here comes from a young man who had recovered from COVID-19.

The J gene is TRBJ1-2, the V gene TRBV2, with 9 bases fitting TRBD1. The V segment lost 6 bases and the J segment 8 bases; nucleotides outside the gene matches: 4. The CDR3 has 12 amino acids. Germline CDR1 reads SNHLY; CDR2 reads FYNNEI. CDR3: CASRLDRGGYTF. For the CDR3, the DNA is TGTGCCAGCAGATTGGACAGGGGCGGCTACACCTTC.

The chain has TRBV11-2 and TRBJ2-5; TRBD2 agrees at 10 bases. Looked up from germline, CDR1 is SGHAT and CDR2 is FQNNGV. V lost 1 base and J lost 4; bases outside the gene matches: 15. CDR3 length equals 19 residues. DNA for the CDR3: TGTGCCAGCAGCTTAGGTGGAGCGGGGGGGCCGCGTTACGCAGAGACCCAGTACTTC. This codes for CASSLGGAGGPRYAETQYF.

In nucleotides, the CDR3 is TGTGCCAGCAGCTTAAGCACAGGGGCAATGGGCACCGGGGAGCTGTTTTTT. The encoded protein is CASSLSTGAMGTGELFF. The chain combines TRBV7-7 with TRBJ2-2, with TRBD1 identical over 7 bases. The CDR3 totals 17 residues. The V and J ends lost 2 bases and 4 bases, in that order; junction bases with no gene match: 10. Germline lookup yields CDR1 SSHAT and CDR2 FNYEAQ (reference sequence).

The chain joins TRBV5-6 to TRBJ1-1; TRBD1 aligns across 10 bases. CDR3 length: 16 amino acids. Germline CDR1 and CDR2: SGHDT and YYEEEE. V was pared by 4 bases and J by 3 bases, with 9 bases of the junction left unmatched. The CDR3 DNA reads TGTGCCAGCAGCCCCACCCGGACAGGGGGGGACACTGAAGCTTTCTTT. Amino acids: CASSPTRTGGDTEAFF.